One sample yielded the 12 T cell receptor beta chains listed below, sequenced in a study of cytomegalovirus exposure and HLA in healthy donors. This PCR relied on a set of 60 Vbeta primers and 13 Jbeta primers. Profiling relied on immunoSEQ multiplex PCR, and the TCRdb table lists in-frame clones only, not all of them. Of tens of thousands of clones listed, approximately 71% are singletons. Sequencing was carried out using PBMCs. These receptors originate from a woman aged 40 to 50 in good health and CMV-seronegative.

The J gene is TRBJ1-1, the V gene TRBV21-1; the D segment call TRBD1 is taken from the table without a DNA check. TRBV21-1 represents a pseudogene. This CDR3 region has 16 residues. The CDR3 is CASSGWDSYPGPEAFF. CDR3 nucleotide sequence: TGTGCCAGCAGCGGATGGGACAGCTACCCCGGCCCTGAAGCTTTCTTT.

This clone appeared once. The CDR3 DNA is TGTGCCAGCAGCTTTCCGGGGTACACCGGGGAGCTGTTTTTT. This translates into CASSFPGYTGELFF. The chain employs TRBV5-8 and TRBJ2-2, with D possibly TRBD2 on 5 matching bases. Germline V gives CDR1 SGHTS, CDR2 YDEGEE. V lost 2 bases to trimming and J lost 3 bases, with 8 bases between them. The CDR3 consists of 14 residues.

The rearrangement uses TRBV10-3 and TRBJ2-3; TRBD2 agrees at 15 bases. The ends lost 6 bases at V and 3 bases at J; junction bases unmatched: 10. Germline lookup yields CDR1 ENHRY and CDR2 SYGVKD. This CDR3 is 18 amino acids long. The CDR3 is CAISAGTSGRSGTDTQYF. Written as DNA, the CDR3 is TGTGCCATCAGCGCCGGGACTAGCGGGAGGTCCGGGACAGATACGCAGTATTTT.

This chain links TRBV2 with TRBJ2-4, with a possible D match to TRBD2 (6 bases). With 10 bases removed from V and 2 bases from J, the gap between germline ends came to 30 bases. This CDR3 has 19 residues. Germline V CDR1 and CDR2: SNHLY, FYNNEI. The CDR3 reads CATGADRETRRRSKNIQYF. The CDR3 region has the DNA TGTGCCACCGGAGCAGACAGAGAGACTAGAAGACGGTCCAAAAACATTCAGTACTTC.

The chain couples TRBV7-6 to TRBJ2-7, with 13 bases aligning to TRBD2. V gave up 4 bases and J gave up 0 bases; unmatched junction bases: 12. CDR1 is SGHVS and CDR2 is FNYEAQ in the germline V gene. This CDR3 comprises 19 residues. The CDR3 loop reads CASSSMIGLAGVSSYEQYF. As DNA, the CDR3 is TGTGCCAGCAGCTCTATGATAGGACTAGCGGGAGTTAGCTCCTACGAGCAGTACTTC.

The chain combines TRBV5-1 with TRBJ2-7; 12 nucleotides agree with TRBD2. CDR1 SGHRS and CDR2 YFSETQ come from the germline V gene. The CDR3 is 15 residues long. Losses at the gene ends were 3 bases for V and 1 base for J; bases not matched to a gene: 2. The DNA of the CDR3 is TGCGCCAGCAGCTCGACTAGCGGGAGATCCTACGAGCAGTACTTC. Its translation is CASSSTSGRSYEQYF.

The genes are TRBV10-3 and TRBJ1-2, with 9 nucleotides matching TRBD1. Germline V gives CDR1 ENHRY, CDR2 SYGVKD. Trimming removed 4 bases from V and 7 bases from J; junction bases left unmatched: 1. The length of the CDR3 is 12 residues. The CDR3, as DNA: TGTGCCATCAGTGGGGACAGGGCTGGCTACACCTTC. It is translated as CAISGDRAGYTF.

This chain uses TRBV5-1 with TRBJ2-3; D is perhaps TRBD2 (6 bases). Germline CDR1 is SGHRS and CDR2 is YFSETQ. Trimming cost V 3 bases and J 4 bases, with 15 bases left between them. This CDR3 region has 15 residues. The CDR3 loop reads CASSSGQTSADTQYF. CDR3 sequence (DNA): TGCGCCAGCAGCTCTGGGCAGACTAGTGCAGATACGCAGTATTTT.

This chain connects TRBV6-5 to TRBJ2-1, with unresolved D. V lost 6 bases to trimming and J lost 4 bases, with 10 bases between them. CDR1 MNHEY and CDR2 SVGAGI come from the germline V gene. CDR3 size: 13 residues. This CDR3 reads CASRAAGYNEQFF. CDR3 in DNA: TGTGCCAGCAGGGCGGCCGGGTACAATGAGCAGTTCTTC.

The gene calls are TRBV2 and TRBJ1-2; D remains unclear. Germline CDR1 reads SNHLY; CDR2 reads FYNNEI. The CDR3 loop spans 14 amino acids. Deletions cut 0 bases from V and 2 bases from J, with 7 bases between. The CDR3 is CASSEASQNYGYTF. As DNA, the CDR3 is TGTGCCAGCAGTGAAGCAAGCCAAAACTATGGCTACACCTTC.

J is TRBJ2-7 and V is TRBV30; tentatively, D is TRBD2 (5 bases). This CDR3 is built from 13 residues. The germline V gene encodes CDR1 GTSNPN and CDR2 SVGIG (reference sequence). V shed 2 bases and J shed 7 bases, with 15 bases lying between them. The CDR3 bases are TGTGCCTGGAGTCTTTCTCTAACGGGAGAGCAGTACTTC. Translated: CAWSLSLTGEQYF.

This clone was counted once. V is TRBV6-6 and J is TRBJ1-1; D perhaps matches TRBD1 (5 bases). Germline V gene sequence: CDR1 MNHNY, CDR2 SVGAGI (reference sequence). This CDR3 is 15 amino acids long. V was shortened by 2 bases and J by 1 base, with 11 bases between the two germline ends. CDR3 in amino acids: CASSYTLDRNTEAFF. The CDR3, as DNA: TGTGCCAGCAGTTACACCTTAGACAGGAACACTGAAGCTTTCTTT.